This entry lists 15 T cell receptor beta chains sequenced from one sample in a study of T cell responses to AZD1222 COVID-19 vaccine. Only in-frame clones appear in the TCRdb table, and some are missing; sequencing was by immunoSEQ multiplex PCR. The profile covers roughly 130,000 clones, with 86% appearing a single time and roughly 12% taken by the ten largest. The material was peripheral blood, obtained on day 0 of AZD1222 vaccination. These receptors all come from an adult in good health.

V is TRBV7-2 and J is TRBJ1-2; D is undetermined. The CDR3 runs 13 residues. From germline, CDR1 is SGHTA and CDR2 FQGNSA. Trimming left V 3 bases short and J 0 bases short, with 5 bases between. In nucleotides, the CDR3 is TGTGCCAGCAGCTTTCGTCCTAACTATGGCTACACCTTC. Its protein product is CASSFRPNYGYTF.

V and J are TRBV29-1 and TRBJ1-2; 9 bases match TRBD1. V shed 7 bases and J 7 bases; nucleotides not matched to a gene: 13. CDR1 SQVTM and CDR2 ANQGSEA come from the germline V gene. The CDR3 sequence is 14 residues long. CDR3 in amino acids: CSALLDRGNGGYTF. The CDR3 coding sequence is TGCAGCGCCCTACTCGACAGGGGGAACGGTGGCTACACCTTC.

This clone appeared once. The same CDR3 also results from other DNA sequences found in this sample. The genes are TRBV18 and TRBJ2-3; no clear D gene. The CDR3 has 11 amino acids. Trimming left V 6 bases short and J 5 bases short, with 6 bases between. The germline CDR1 and CDR2 sequences are KGHSH and LQKENI. The CDR3 loop reads CASSPEDTQYF. CDR3 coding DNA: TGTGCCAGCTCCCCCGAAGATACGCAGTATTTT. Full variable domain (missing parts from reference TRBV18 and TRBJ2-3): NAGVMQNPRHLVRRRGQEARLRCSPMKGHSHVYWYRQLPEEGLKFMVYLQKENIIDESGMPKERFSAEFPKEGPSILRIQQVVRGDSAAYFCASSPEDTQYFGPGTRLTVL.

J is TRBJ1-2 and V is TRBV10-3, with a tentative D call TRBD1 (5 bases). Germline CDR1 ENHRY, CDR2 SYGVKD. The CDR3 is made up of 15 amino acids. Trimming pared 3 bases from V and 4 bases from J, leaving 15 bases between. The CDR3 reads CAISEDLGASYGYTF. DNA for the CDR3: TGTGCCATCAGTGAAGACTTAGGGGCCTCCTATGGCTACACCTTC.

This clone was recorded a few times. V is TRBV18 and J is TRBJ2-5, with D hard to call. CDR1 is KGHSH, CDR2 LQKENI, per germline. There are 14 residues in the CDR3. Trimming cost V 4 bases and J 1 base, with 10 bases left between them. This chain's CDR3 is CASSQSMIQETQYF. The CDR3 DNA follows: TGTGCCAGCTCACAAAGTATGATCCAAGAGACCCAGTACTTC.

The chain has TRBV7-3 and TRBJ2-1; D ambiguous. V shed 0 bases and J shed 3 bases, with 12 bases lying between them. The CDR3 spans 16 residues. Germline assignment: CDR1 SGHTA and CDR2 FQGTGA. CDR3 in DNA: TGTGCCAGCAGCTTAACACCCTCGCAGAACTACAATGAGCAGTTCTTC. It yields the protein CASSLTPSQNYNEQFF.

The V and J genes are TRBV15 and TRBJ2-3; D is undetermined. The V gene lost 2 bases and the J gene lost 6 bases, with 18 bases spanning the gap. Germline-derived CDR1 and CDR2 are LNHNV and YYDKDF (reference sequence). CDR3 size: 16 residues. As DNA, the CDR3 is TGTGCCACCAGCAGACCCACGGCCCGTGGAGCGGATACGCAGTATTTT. The encoded protein is CATSRPTARGADTQYF. Together with reference TRBV15 and TRBJ2-3, the CDR3 gives the full variable domain: DAMVIQNPRYQVTQFGKPVTLSCSQTLNHNVMYWYQQKSSQAPKLLFHYYDKDFNNEADTPDNFQSRRPNTSFCFLDIRSPGLGDTAMYLCATSRPTARGADTQYFGPGTRLTVL.

The chain is built from TRBV28 and TRBJ1-6; TRBD1 is a possible D gene (6 bases). Looked up from germline, CDR1 is MDHEN and CDR2 is SYDVKM. The CDR3 is 14 amino acids. V shed 0 bases and J shed 8 bases, with 8 bases lying between them. CDR3 nucleotide sequence: TGTGCCAGCAGTTTATGGACAGGCGATTCACCCCTCCACTTT. This sequence encodes CASSLWTGDSPLHF.

This rearrangement joins TRBV5-6 to TRBJ2-5; D ambiguous. The germline V and J ends were trimmed by 6 bases and 5 bases, with 11 bases remaining between them. The CDR3 runs 12 residues. Germline values: CDR1 SGHDT, CDR2 YYEEEE. The CDR3 region has the DNA TGTGCCAGCATCAGACACGGGGAGACCCAGTACTTC. Encoded protein: CASIRHGETQYF.

The rearrangement links TRBV6-5 to TRBJ2-1; 7 nucleotides match TRBD1. The CDR3 consists of 15 residues. The V segment lost 4 bases and the J segment 5 bases; nucleotides outside the gene matches: 8. Germline CDR1 is MNHEY and CDR2 is SVGAGI. CDR3 DNA sequence: TGTGCCAGCAGTTTGGACAGGAGCCGAAACAATGAGCAGTTCTTC. Protein product: CASSLDRSRNNEQFF.

The chain has TRBV19 and TRBJ1-1; tentatively, D is TRBD1 (6 bases). The V gene lost 2 bases and the J gene lost 4 bases, with 8 bases spanning the gap. Germline V CDR1 and CDR2: LNHDA, SQIVND (reference sequence). This CDR3 contains 13 residues. The CDR3 bases are TGTGCCAGTAGTATATCAGGGGTCACTGAAGCTTTCTTT. It encodes CASSISGVTEAFF.

The chain combines TRBV11-2 with TRBJ1-1, with D unclear. The CDR3 sequence is 17 residues long. V lost 7 bases and J lost 3, with 24 bases in between. Germline V gives CDR1 SGHAT, CDR2 FQNNGV. This CDR3 is CASTKTSLKAWDTEAFF. The CDR3, as DNA: TGTGCCAGCACCAAAACAAGCCTGAAGGCATGGGACACTGAAGCTTTCTTT.

This sequence joins TRBV28 and TRBJ2-4; 9 positions match TRBD2. The CDR3 has 15 amino acids. V shed 5 bases and J 2 bases; nucleotides not matched to a gene: 4. Germline V CDR1 and CDR2: MDHEN, SYDVKM. This CDR3 is CASSKTSGTKNIQYF. The CDR3 DNA is TGTGCCAGCAGTAAGACTAGCGGAACCAAAAACATTCAGTACTTC.

The chain employs TRBV27 and TRBJ1-5; D is uncertain. Looked up from germline, CDR1 is MNHEY and CDR2 is SMNVEV (reference sequence). The CDR3 is 13 amino acids. V was shortened by 2 bases and J by 0 bases, with 2 bases between the two germline ends. Here the CDR3 DNA reads TGTGCCAGCAGTTTAAGTAGCAATCAGCCCCAGCATTTT. Its protein product is CASSLSSNQPQHF.

In this sample, this clone turned up once. The genes are TRBV7-3 and TRBJ1-1; a weak D match, TRBD1 (6 bases). This CDR3 contains 15 residues. V was pared by 1 base and J by 0 bases, with 9 bases between. CDR1 and CDR2 from the germline V gene are SGHTA and FQGTGA. CDR3 protein: CASSLMAGVNTEAFF. The CDR3 bases are TGTGCCAGCAGCTTAATGGCAGGGGTGAACACTGAAGCTTTCTTT.